The 32 T cell receptor beta chains in this list originate from one sample, sequenced in a study of blood T cell repertoires in COVID-19. TCRdb's table, derived via immunoSEQ multiplex PCR, lists solely in-frame clones and lacks some. The repertoire holds roughly 400,000 clones, with 91% as singletons. Input material: PBMCs or T cells enriched from blood (not recorded which). These receptors were collected from a woman between 40 and 50 years old who had been exposed to COVID-19.

This clone was counted a single time. At the DNA level, this CDR3 is encoded by other sequences in the same sample as well. The chain carries TRBV7-9 and TRBJ1-1; D is possibly TRBD1 (5 bases). V lost 1 base, J lost 0 bases, and 9 bases lay in between. The V gene's germline CDR1 is SEHNR and CDR2 FQNEAQ (reference sequence). The CDR3 totals 15 residues. In nucleotides, the CDR3 is TGTGCCAGCAGCTTAGTACCAGGGTTGAACACTGAAGCTTTCTTT. It encodes CASSLVPGLNTEAFF. Filled out from reference TRBV7-9 and TRBJ1-1, the complete variable domain reads DTGVSQNPRHKITKRGQNVTFRCDPISEHNRLYWYRQTLGQGPEFLTYFQNEAQLEKSRLLSDRFSAERPKGSFSTLEIQRTEQGDSAMYLCASSLVPGLNTEAFFGQGTRLTVV.

V gene TRBV4-1 combines with J gene TRBJ1-5; no clear D gene. CDR1 and CDR2 (germline): MGHRA, YSYEKL. The CDR3 covers 14 residues. V lost 3 bases and J 1 base, leaving 7 bases between the germline ends. The CDR3 bases are TGCGCCAGCAGCCATTATGTGAGCAATCAGCCCCAGCATTTT. This encodes CASSHYVSNQPQHF.

This clone came up once. V usage is TRBV18 and J usage is TRBJ1-4; 9 bases map to TRBD1. CDR1 is KGHSH and CDR2 is LQKENI in the germline V gene. The J segment lost 8 bases and the V segment lost 4 bases, leaving 5 bases of the junction unmatched. The CDR3 contains 14 residues. CDR3 in amino acids: CASSRQQGAEKLFF. CDR3 in DNA: TGTGCCAGCTCACGTCAACAGGGGGCGGAAAAACTGTTTTTT.

The chain carries TRBV15 and TRBJ2-1; the match to TRBD2 covers 8 bases. CDR3 length equals 16 residues. V lost 0 bases, J lost 6 bases, and 7 bases stayed unmatched. Germline CDR1 LNHNV, CDR2 YYDKDF (reference sequence). The CDR3 DNA sequence: TGTGCCACCAGCAGAGAGGCGGGAGGCCTCATCAATGAGCAGTTCTTC. Translating gives CATSREAGGLINEQFF.

This clone has just a few counts. The V call is TRBV7-8, the J call TRBJ2-7; 11 bases are a match to TRBD1. The CDR3 is 14 amino acids. Per germline, CDR1 SGHVS and CDR2 FQNEAQ. The J segment lost 4 bases and the V segment lost 3 bases, leaving 2 bases of the junction unmatched. CDR3 sequence reads: CASSFGDRGYEQYF. CDR3 nucleotide sequence: TGTGCCAGCAGCTTTGGGGACAGGGGGTACGAGCAGTACTTC.

This chain links TRBV2 with TRBJ1-1, with TRBD1 as a possible D gene (6 bases). Between the trimmed V and J ends, which lost 2 bases and 8 bases, there was a span of 21 bases. The CDR3 length is 16 residues. In germline, CDR1 is SNHLY, CDR2 FYNNEI. CDR3 protein: CASSENPVIQGREAFF. The CDR3 DNA reads as TGTGCCAGCAGTGAAAATCCAGTTATACAGGGCCGAGAAGCTTTCTTT.

V and J are TRBV7-3 and TRBJ2-1; 13 positions agree with TRBD2. Trimming cost V 5 bases and J 8 bases; bases outside gene matches: 12. Germline-derived CDR1 and CDR2 are SGHTA and FQGTGA. The CDR3 extends over 17 amino acids. The CDR3: CASSPAPTSGRGDEQFF. CDR3 coding DNA: TGTGCCAGCAGCCCCGCGCCCACTAGCGGGAGGGGCGATGAGCAGTTCTTC.

This chain links TRBV2 with TRBJ2-1, with a weak D call TRBD1 (6 bases). Germline V gene lookup returns CDR1 SNHLY and CDR2 FYNNEI. The CDR3 runs to 16 residues. Deletions cut 2 bases from V and 5 bases from J, with 16 bases between. CDR3 nucleotide sequence: TGTGCCAGCAGTGAATACTTAAATACAGGGAACAATGAGCAGTTCTTC. It codes for CASSEYLNTGNNEQFF.

This chain links TRBV2 with TRBJ1-1, with D maybe TRBD1 (5 bases). Germline values: CDR1 SNHLY, CDR2 FYNNEI. V was pared by 2 bases and J by 1 base, with 14 bases between. This CDR3 comprises 16 residues. Here the CDR3 reads CASSEWGGSENTEAFF. CDR3 nucleotides: TGTGCCAGCAGTGAATGGGGGGGTAGTGAGAACACTGAAGCTTTCTTT.

The genes are TRBV18 and TRBJ1-4, with TRBD1 matching 8 bases. The CDR3 is 15 residues long. In germline, CDR1 is KGHSH, CDR2 LQKENI. V lost 0 bases, J lost 7 bases, and 4 bases stayed unmatched. This CDR3 reads CASSPPRDRGEKLFF. The DNA of the CDR3 is TGTGCCAGCTCACCACCGCGCGACAGGGGTGAAAAACTGTTTTTT.

The CDR3 DNA sequence: TGCGCCAGCAGCCTCGGGACAGGGGGAGACGAGCAGTACTTC. This codes for CASSLGTGGDEQYF. V usage is TRBV5-1 and J usage is TRBJ2-7; 11 bases agree with TRBD1. Trimming cost V 4 bases and J 5 bases; bases outside gene matches: 5. The germline V gene has CDR1 SGHRS and CDR2 YFSETQ. CDR3 length equals 14 residues.

The sample holds a few counts of this clone. The gene calls are TRBV19 and TRBJ1-1, with 9 positions matching TRBD1. The CDR3 runs to 16 residues. Germline V gives CDR1 LNHDA, CDR2 SQIVND (reference sequence). The V segment lost 7 bases and the J segment 0 bases; nucleotides outside the gene matches: 9. DNA of the CDR3: TGTGCCAGTACCAGAATACAGGGGGCGTTGAACACTGAAGCTTTCTTT. Translating it yields CASTRIQGALNTEAFF.

The chain links TRBV29-1 to TRBJ1-5; D unclear. Trimming took 3 bases from V and 9 from J, leaving 21 bases between them. CDR1 and CDR2 (germline): SQVTM, ANQGSEA. The CDR3 contains 15 residues. The DNA for the CDR3 is TGCAGCGTTGACGGTGGGCTGGGGAAGGGAGGGCCCCAGCATTTT. Its translation is CSVDGGLGKGGPQHF.

The sample holds a few counts of this clone. This rearrangement joins TRBV7-9 to TRBJ2-2; perhaps TRBD1 as D (6 bases). CDR1 and CDR2 (germline): SEHNR, FQNEAQ (reference sequence). This CDR3 comprises 15 residues. V was cut by 5 bases and J by 1 base, with 11 bases left in between. The CDR3 DNA follows: TGTGCCAGCAGCACTTACAGGGTGAACACCGGGGAGCTGTTTTTT. Protein: CASSTYRVNTGELFF.

The chain couples TRBV2 to TRBJ2-7; possible D gene TRBD1, 6 bases. V was shortened by 1 base and J by 1 base, with 11 bases between the two germline ends. This CDR3 has 15 amino acids. The germline CDR1 and CDR2 sequences are SNHLY and FYNNEI. As DNA, the CDR3 is TGTGCCAGCAGTGAAGAGAACAGGGTATCCTACGAGCAGTACTTC. Translated, it gives CASSEENRVSYEQYF.

This rearrangement joins TRBV27 to TRBJ1-1; D may be TRBD1 (5 bases). Trimming shortened V by 5 bases and J by 5 bases, and 21 bases separated the two germline ends. Looked up from germline, CDR1 is MNHEY and CDR2 is SMNVEV (reference sequence). This CDR3 spans 16 amino acids. The CDR3 spells CASSTTATAPGTEAFF. The CDR3, as DNA: TGTGCCAGCAGTACGACAGCCACGGCACCTGGGACTGAAGCTTTCTTT.

The chain uses TRBV9 and TRBJ2-2, with D possibly matching TRBD1 (5 bases). Germline assignment: CDR1 SGDLS and CDR2 YYNGEE. The CDR3 spans 16 residues. V was pared by 0 bases and J by 9 bases, with 18 bases between. The CDR3: CASSVGAGLSERELFF. As DNA, the CDR3 is TGTGCCAGCAGCGTAGGGGCAGGGTTGAGCGAGAGGGAGCTGTTTTTT. The variable domain in full, with the rest retrieved from reference TRBV9 and TRBJ2-2, is DSGVTQTPKHLITATGQRVTLRCSPRSGDLSVYWYQQSLDQGLQFLIQYYNGEERAKGNILERFSAQQFPDLHSELNLSSLELGDSALYFCASSVGAGLSERELFFGEGSRLTVL.

The chain is built from TRBV10-3 and TRBJ1-1; the D gene is possibly TRBD1 (6 bases). The CDR3 has 15 residues. The germline gives CDR1 ENHRY, CDR2 SYGVKD. V gave up 3 bases and J gave up 1 base, with 12 bases separating them. DNA of the CDR3: TGTGCCATCAGTGACGCAGGGGAAAAGAACACTGAAGCTTTCTTT. The encoded protein is CAISDAGEKNTEAFF.

The chain couples TRBV12-3 or TRBV12-4 to TRBJ1-2; D remains ambiguous. CDR3 length equals 12 residues. Trimming took 8 bases from V and 4 from J, leaving 11 bases between them. This CDR3 is CASARRGYGYTF. For the CDR3, the DNA is TGTGCCAGCGCACGGCGAGGCTATGGCTACACCTTC.

This chain's CDR3 is CASSLGLAGKQYF. DNA for the CDR3: TGTGCCAGCAGCTTAGGCCTAGCGGGAAAGCAGTACTTC. The V call is TRBV7-2, the J call TRBJ2-7; 9 bases fit TRBD2. The CDR3 is 13 residues long. The V segment lost 1 base and the J segment 8 bases; nucleotides outside the gene matches: 3. Germline V gene data show CDR1 as SGHTA and CDR2 as FQGNSA.

The V gene is TRBV13, the J gene TRBJ2-3, with TRBD1 matching 7 bases. Trimming took 4 bases from V and 3 from J; bases not matched to a gene: 10. Germline CDR1 reads PRHDT; CDR2 reads FYEKMQ (reference sequence). The length of the CDR3 is 16 residues. CDR3: CASSSQGEIWTDTQYF. The CDR3 bases are TGTGCCAGCAGCTCTCAGGGGGAGATCTGGACAGATACGCAGTATTTT.

The V gene is TRBV29-1, the J gene TRBJ1-1; a possible D gene is TRBD1 (6 bases). Trimming removed 1 base from V and 1 base from J, with 16 bases in between. This CDR3 contains 16 residues. CDR1 is SQVTM, CDR2 ANQGSEA, per germline. Here the CDR3 reads CSVEAVRGGRNTEAFF. In nucleotides, the CDR3 is TGCAGCGTTGAAGCCGTTAGAGGGGGTCGGAACACTGAAGCTTTCTTT.

The CDR3 here is CASSLIDDREYGYTF. CDR3 bases: TGTGCCAGCAGCTTGATCGACGACAGGGAATATGGCTACACCTTC. The V gene is TRBV5-6, the J gene TRBJ1-2; 7 bases align to TRBD1. V was pared by 1 base and J by 5 bases, with 8 bases of the junction left unmatched. CDR3 length: 15 amino acids. In germline, CDR1 is SGHDT, CDR2 YYEEEE.

The count of this clone is one. V and J are TRBV3-1 (or the pseudogene TRBV3-2) and TRBJ1-2, with TRBD1 matching over 7 bases. With V trimmed by 0 bases and J by 8 bases, 6 bases remained unmatched. The CDR3 spans 14 residues. Germline V gene data show CDR1 as LGHDT and CDR2 as YNNKEL (reference sequence). The CDR3 region has the DNA TGTGCCAGCAGCCAAGATCAAAGGGGGCGCGGCTACACCTTC. It codes for CASSQDQRGRGYTF.

Here the CDR3 reads CASSQVSVAGAFF. The CDR3 nucleotides read TGTGCCAGCAGCCAAGTATCGGTAGCCGGAGCTTTCTTT. This chain joins TRBV14 and TRBJ1-1; D not resolved. The CDR3 extends over 13 amino acids. Germline V gene sequence: CDR1 SGHDN, CDR2 FVKESK. Trimming stripped 1 base from V and 10 bases from J, with 13 bases between.

V gene TRBV7-6 combines with J gene TRBJ2-1, with no clear D. Deletions cut 5 bases from V and 2 bases from J, with 13 bases between. CDR1 and CDR2 (germline): SGHVS, FNYEAQ. The CDR3 is 15 residues long. CDR3 region: CASSLQVSTYNEQFF. The CDR3 DNA follows: TGTGCCAGCAGCCTCCAGGTTTCCACCTACAATGAGCAGTTCTTC. The variable domain in full, with the rest retrieved from reference TRBV7-6 and TRBJ2-1, is GAGVSQSPRYKVTKRGQDVALRCDPISGHVSLYWYRQALGQGPEFLTYFNYEAQQDKSGLPNDRFSAERPEGSISTLTIQRTEQRDSAMYRCASSLQVSTYNEQFFGPGTRLTVL.

The genes are TRBV7-9 and TRBJ2-1; TRBD1 aligns across 8 bases. From germline, CDR1 is SEHNR and CDR2 FQNEAQ (reference sequence). The V gene end was trimmed by 5 bases and the J gene end by 8 bases; junction bases not matched to a gene: 11. This CDR3 is built from 15 residues. The CDR3 nucleotides are TGTGCCAGCAGCCAATCGGACAGGGCCATAGATGAGCAGTTCTTC. Translating it yields CASSQSDRAIDEQFF.

The J gene is TRBJ1-5, the V gene TRBV19; tentatively, D is TRBD1 (5 bases). Trimming stripped 2 bases from V and 0 bases from J, with 23 bases between. The V gene's germline CDR1 is LNHDA and CDR2 SQIVND (reference sequence). CDR3 size: 20 residues. The CDR3 reads CASSITRGGAQINSNQPQHF. CDR3 bases: TGTGCCAGTAGTATAACCCGTGGAGGGGCCCAGATTAATAGCAATCAGCCCCAGCATTTT.

The gene calls are TRBV7-2 and TRBJ1-1, with D maybe TRBD1 (5 bases). Germline values: CDR1 SGHTA, CDR2 FQGNSA. This CDR3 region has 13 residues. Trimming left V 3 bases short and J 4 bases short, with 9 bases between. The CDR3 bases are TGTGCCAGCAGCTTCGGGGGGATCACTGAAGCTTTCTTT. This gives the protein CASSFGGITEAFF.

The chain is built from TRBV2 and TRBJ1-2; no firm D call. The CDR3 spans 14 residues. V was trimmed by 1 base and J by 4 bases, leaving 10 bases between them. Germline CDR1 SNHLY, CDR2 FYNNEI. CDR3 sequence reads: CASSEGYRSYGYTF. The DNA of the CDR3 is TGTGCCAGCAGTGAAGGGTATAGATCCTATGGCTACACCTTC.

This clone has more than one count but fewer than ten. V is TRBV19 and J is TRBJ2-7; TRBD1 is a possible D gene (5 bases). This CDR3 has 12 amino acids. Germline CDR1 reads LNHDA; CDR2 reads SQIVND (reference sequence). With 4 bases removed from V and 5 bases from J, the gap between germline ends came to 9 bases. The chain's CDR3 is CASSRGSHEQYF. The DNA for the CDR3 is TGTGCCAGTAGTAGGGGCTCGCACGAGCAGTACTTC.

The V and J genes are TRBV5-1 and TRBJ1-1; possibly TRBD1 for D (5 bases). The CDR3 sequence is 13 residues long. Trimming took off 5 bases at V and 3 bases at J, with 11 bases between the two ends. Germline V gives CDR1 SGHRS, CDR2 YFSETQ. The CDR3 loop reads CASRSGLDTEAFF. DNA of the CDR3: TGCGCCAGCAGATCAGGGTTGGACACTGAAGCTTTCTTT.